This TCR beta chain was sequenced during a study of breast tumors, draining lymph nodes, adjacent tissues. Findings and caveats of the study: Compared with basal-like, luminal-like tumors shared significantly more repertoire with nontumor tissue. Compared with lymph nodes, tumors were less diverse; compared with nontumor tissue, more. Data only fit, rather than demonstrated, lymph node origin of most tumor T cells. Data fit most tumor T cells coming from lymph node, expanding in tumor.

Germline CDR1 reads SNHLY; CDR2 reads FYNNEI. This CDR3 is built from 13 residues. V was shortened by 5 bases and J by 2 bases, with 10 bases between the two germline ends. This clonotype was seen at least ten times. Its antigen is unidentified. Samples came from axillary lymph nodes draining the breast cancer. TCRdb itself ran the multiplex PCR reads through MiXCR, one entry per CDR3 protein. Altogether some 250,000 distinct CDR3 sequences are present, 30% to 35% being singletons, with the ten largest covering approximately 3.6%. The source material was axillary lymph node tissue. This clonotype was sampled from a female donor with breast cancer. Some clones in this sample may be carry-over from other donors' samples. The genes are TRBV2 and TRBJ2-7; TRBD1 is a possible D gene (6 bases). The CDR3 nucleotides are TGTGCCAGCAGTCTGGACAGACCCTACGAGCAGTACTTC. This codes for CASSLDRPYEQYF.